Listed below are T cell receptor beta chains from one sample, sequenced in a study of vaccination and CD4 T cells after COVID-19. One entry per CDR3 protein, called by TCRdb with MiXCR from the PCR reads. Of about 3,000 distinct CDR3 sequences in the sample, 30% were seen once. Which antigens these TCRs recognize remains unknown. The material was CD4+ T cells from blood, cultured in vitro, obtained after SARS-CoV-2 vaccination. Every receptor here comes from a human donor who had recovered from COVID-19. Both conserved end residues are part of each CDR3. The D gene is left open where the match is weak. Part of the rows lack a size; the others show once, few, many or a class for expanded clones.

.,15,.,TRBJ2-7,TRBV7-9,CASSITGIPSYEQYF,TGTGCCAGCAGCATAACCGGGATCCCTTCCTACGAGCAGTACTTC
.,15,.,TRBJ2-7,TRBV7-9,CASSSQQGNIYEQYF,TGTGCCAGCAGCTCACAGCAGGGAAACATCTACGAGCAGTACTTC
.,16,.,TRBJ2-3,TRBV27,CASSVLPVGRRITQYF,TGTGCCAGCAGTGTCCTTCCGGTGGGGAGGCGGATTACGCAGTATTTT
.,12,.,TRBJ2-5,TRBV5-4,CASSLASETQYF,TGTGCCAGCAGCTTGGCCTCAGAGACCCAGTACTTC
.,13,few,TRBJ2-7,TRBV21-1,CASRGSSSYEQYF,TGTGCCAGCAGGGGCAGTAGCTCCTACGAGCAGTACTTC
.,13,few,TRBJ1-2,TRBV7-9,CASSFLSEGGYTF,TGTGCCAGCAGCTTTTTGTCTGAAGGGGGCTACACCTTC
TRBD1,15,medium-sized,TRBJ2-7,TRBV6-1,CASSTTGQGAHEQYF,TGTGCCAGCAGCACAACGGGACAGGGGGCCCACGAGCAGTACTTC
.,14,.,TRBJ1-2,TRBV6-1,CASSADKAPYGYTF,TGTGCCAGCAGCGCGGACAAAGCCCCCTATGGCTACACCTTC
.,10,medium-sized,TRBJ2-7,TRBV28,CATLNYEQYF,TGTGCCACCTTAAACTACGAGCAGTACTTC
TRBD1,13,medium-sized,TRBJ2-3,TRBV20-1,CSGRDRGADTQYF,TGCAGTGGGAGGGACAGGGGGGCAGATACGCAGTATTTT
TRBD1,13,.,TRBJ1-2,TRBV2,CASGYGQAGGYTF,TGTGCCAGCGGCTACGGACAGGCTGGAGGCTACACCTTC
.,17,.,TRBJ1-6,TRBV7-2,CASSLRSGSQANSPLHF,TGTGCCAGCAGCTTAAGGTCGGGGTCACAGGCGAATTCACCCCTCCACTTT
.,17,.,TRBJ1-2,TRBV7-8,CASSPRAALEKNYGYTF,TGTGCCAGCAGCCCACGGGCGGCACTCGAAAAAAACTATGGCTACACCTTC
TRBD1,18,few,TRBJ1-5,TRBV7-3,CASTIVRDRGQGNQPQHF,TGTGCCAGCACCATTGTTAGGGACAGGGGACAAGGGAATCAGCCCCAGCATTTT
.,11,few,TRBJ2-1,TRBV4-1,CASIGLNEQFF,TGCGCTTCGATAGGCCTGAATGAGCAGTTCTTC
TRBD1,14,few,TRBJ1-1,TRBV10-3,CAISRDRGGTEAFF,TGTGCCATCAGTAGGGACAGGGGAGGGACTGAAGCTTTCTTT
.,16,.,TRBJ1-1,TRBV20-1,CSARDRRVRARAEAFF,TGCAGTGCTAGAGATCGTCGGGTCAGGGCGAGGGCTGAAGCTTTCTTT
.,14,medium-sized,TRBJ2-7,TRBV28,CASSLGVVPYEQYF,TGTGCCAGCAGTTTGGGCGTCGTCCCCTACGAGCAGTACTTC
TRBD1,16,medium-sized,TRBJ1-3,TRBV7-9,CASSRPTGGTGNTIYF,TGTGCCAGCAGCCGTCCCACAGGGGGCACTGGAAACACCATATATTTT
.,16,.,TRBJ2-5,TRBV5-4,CASSLDVVPGAETQYF,TGTGCCAGCAGCTTAGATGTTGTTCCGGGGGCGGAGACCCAGTACTTC
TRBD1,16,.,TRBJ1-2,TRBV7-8,CASSLTITGEGYGYTF,TGTGCCAGCAGTTTAACTATAACAGGGGAAGGCTATGGCTACACCTTC
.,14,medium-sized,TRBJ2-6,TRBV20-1,CSAPAVSGANVLTF,TGCAGTGCGCCGGCAGTCTCTGGGGCCAACGTCCTGACTTTC
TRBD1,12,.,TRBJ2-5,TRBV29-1,CSANRGAETQYF,TGCAGCGCTAACAGGGGGGCAGAGACCCAGTACTTC
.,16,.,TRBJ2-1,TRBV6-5,CASSYSWGGAGNEQFF,TGTGCCAGCAGTTACTCTTGGGGGGGGGCCGGCAATGAGCAGTTCTTC
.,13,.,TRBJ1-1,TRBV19,CASGRGWDTEAFF,TGTGCCAGTGGGAGGGGTTGGGACACTGAAGCTTTCTTT
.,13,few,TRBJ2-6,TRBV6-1,CASGPSGANVLTF,TGTGCCAGCGGGCCGTCTGGGGCCAACGTCCTGACTTTC
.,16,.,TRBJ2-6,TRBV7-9,CASSPGRHSGANVLTF,TGTGCCAGCAGCCCAGGACGGCACTCTGGGGCCAACGTCCTGACTTTC
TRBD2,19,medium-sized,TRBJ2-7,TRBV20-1,CSARAPFSTGLAGSYEQYF,TGCAGTGCTAGAGCGCCCTTTTCAACGGGACTAGCGGGGTCCTACGAGCAGTACTTC
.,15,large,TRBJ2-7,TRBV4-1,CASSQVGAPYYEQYF,TGCGCCAGCAGCCAAGTGGGTGCCCCTTACTACGAGCAGTACTTC
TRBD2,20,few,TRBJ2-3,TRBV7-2,CASSLAGGHGLAGRGDTQYF,TGTGCCAGCAGCTTAGCTGGAGGCCACGGACTAGCGGGAAGGGGAGATACGCAGTATTTT
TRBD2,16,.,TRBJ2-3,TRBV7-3,CASSLTSGGVTDTQYF,TGTGCCAGCAGCCTTACTAGCGGGGGGGTCACAGATACGCAGTATTTT
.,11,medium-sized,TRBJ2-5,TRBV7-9,CASSLSETQYF,TGTGCCAGCAGTCTATCGGAGACCCAGTACTTC
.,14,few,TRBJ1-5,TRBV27,CASSSGASSRPQHF,TGTGCCAGCAGTTCGGGCGCCAGCAGTCGGCCCCAGCATTTT
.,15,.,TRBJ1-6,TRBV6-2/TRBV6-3,CASSYHTNREEPLHF,TGTGCCAGCAGTTACCATACCAATAGGGAGGAACCCCTCCACTTT
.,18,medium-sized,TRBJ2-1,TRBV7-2,CASSLAPQGKVSYNEQFF,TGTGCCAGCAGCTTAGCACCCCAAGGGAAAGTATCCTACAATGAGCAGTTCTTC
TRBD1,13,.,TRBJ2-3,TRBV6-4,CASSGQGTDTQYF,TGTGCCAGCAGCGGACAGGGCACAGATACGCAGTATTTT
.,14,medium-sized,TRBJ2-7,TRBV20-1,CSVREIKLYYEQYF,TGCAGTGTCAGAGAGATTAAGCTCTACTACGAGCAGTACTTC
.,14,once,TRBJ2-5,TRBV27,CASRVQGGGETQYF,TGTGCCAGCAGGGTACAGGGTGGTGGAGAGACCCAGTACTTC
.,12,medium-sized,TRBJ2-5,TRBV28,CASSSFWETQYF,TGTGCCAGCAGCTCCTTTTGGGAGACCCAGTACTTC
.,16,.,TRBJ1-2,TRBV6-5,CASSYSSPGLFYGYTF,TGTGCCAGCAGTTACTCGTCACCGGGACTGTTCTATGGCTACACCTTC
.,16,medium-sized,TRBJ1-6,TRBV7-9,CASSSLGGKWDSPLHF,TGTGCCAGCAGCTCCCTAGGAGGGAAGTGGGATTCACCCCTCCACTTT
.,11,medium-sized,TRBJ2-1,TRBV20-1,CSATGTGEQFF,TGCAGTGCTACAGGGACCGGCGAGCAGTTCTTC
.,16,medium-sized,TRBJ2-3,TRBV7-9,CASSSARAVRTDTQYF,TGTGCCAGCAGCTCCGCCAGGGCGGTCCGCACAGATACGCAGTATTTT
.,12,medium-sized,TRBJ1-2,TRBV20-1,CSASGQIYGYTF,TGCAGTGCTAGTGGACAGATCTATGGCTACACCTTC
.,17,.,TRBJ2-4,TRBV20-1,CSALRGYGSLAKNIQYF,TGCAGTGCCCTACGGGGCTACGGTTCCTTAGCCAAAAACATTCAGTACTTC
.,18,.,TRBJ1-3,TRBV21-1,CASTATLIARDPGNTIYF,TGTGCCAGCACCGCCACCCTAATAGCCCGGGACCCTGGAAACACCATATATTTT
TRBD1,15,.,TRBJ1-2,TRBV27,CASSRTGIGNYGYTF,TGTGCCAGCAGCCGGACAGGTATTGGGAACTATGGCTACACCTTC